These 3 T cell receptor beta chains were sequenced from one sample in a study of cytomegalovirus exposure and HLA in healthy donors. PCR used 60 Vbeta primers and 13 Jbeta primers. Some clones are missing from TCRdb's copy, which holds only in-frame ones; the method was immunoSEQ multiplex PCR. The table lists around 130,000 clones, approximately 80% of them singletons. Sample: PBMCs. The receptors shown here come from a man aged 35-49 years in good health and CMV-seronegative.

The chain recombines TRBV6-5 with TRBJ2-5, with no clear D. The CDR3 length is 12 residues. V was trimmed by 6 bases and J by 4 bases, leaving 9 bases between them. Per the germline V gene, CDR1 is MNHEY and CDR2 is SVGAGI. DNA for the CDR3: TGTGCCAGCAGAAACGCGGCAGAGACCCAGTACTTC. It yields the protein CASRNAAETQYF.

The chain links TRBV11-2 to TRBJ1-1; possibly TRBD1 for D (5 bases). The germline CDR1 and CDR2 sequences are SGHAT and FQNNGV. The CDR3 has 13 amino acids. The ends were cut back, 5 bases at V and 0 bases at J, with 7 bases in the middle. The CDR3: CASSTDMNTEAFF. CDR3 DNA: TGTGCCAGCAGCACGGACATGAACACTGAAGCTTTCTTT.

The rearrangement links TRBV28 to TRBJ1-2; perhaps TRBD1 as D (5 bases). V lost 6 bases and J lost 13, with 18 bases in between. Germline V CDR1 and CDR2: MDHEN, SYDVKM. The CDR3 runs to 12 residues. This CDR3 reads CASSPGRGGSTF. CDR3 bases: TGTGCCAGCAGCCCTGGGAGGGGCGGAAGCACCTTC.